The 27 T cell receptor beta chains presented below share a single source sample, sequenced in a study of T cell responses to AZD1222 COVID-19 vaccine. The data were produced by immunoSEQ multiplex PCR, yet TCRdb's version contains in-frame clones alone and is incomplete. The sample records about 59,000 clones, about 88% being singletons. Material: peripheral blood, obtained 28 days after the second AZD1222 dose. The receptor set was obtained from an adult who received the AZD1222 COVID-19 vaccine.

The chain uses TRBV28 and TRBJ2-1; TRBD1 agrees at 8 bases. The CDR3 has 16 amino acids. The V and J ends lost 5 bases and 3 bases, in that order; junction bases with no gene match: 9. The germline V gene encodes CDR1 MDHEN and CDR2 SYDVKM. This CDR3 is CASSAVGTGDYNEQFF. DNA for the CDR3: TGTGCCAGCAGTGCCGTTGGGACAGGAGACTACAATGAGCAGTTCTTC.

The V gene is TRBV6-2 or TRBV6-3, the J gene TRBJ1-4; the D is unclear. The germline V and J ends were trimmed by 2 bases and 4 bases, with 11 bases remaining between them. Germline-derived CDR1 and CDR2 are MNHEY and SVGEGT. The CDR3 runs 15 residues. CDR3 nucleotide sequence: TGTGCCAGCAGTTACGAAGCAGCGGGTAATGAAAAACTGTTTTTT. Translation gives CASSYEAAGNEKLFF.

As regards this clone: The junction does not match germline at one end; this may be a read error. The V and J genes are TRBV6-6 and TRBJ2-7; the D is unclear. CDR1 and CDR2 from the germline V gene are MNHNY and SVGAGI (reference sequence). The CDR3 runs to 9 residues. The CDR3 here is CASGYEQYF. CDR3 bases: TGTGCCAGCGGTTACGAGCAGTACTTC.

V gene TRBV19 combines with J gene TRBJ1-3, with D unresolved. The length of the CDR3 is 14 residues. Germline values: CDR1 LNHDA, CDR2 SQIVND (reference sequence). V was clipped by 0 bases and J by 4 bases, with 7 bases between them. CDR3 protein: CASSIDPAGNTIYF. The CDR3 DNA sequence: TGTGCCAGTAGTATAGATCCGGCAGGAAACACCATATATTTT. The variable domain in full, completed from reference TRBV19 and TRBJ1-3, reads DGGITQSPKYLFRKEGQNVTLSCEQNLNHDAMYWYRQDPGQGLRLIYYSQIVNDFQKGDIAEGYSVSREKKESFPLTVTSAQKNPTAFYLCASSIDPAGNTIYFGEGSWLTVV.

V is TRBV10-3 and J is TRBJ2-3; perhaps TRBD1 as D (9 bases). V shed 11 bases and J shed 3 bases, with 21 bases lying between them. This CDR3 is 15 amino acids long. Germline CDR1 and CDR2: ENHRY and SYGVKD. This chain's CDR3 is CASSGGQGTTDTQYF. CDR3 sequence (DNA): TGTGCCTCAAGCGGGGGACAGGGAACGACAGATACGCAGTATTTT.

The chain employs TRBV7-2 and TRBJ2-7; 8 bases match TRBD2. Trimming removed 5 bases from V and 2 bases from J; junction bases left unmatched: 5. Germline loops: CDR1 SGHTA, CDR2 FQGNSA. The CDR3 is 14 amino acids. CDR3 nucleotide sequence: TGTGCCAGCAGCGCCCGAGCGGGAGCCTACGAGCAGTACTTC. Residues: CASSARAGAYEQYF.

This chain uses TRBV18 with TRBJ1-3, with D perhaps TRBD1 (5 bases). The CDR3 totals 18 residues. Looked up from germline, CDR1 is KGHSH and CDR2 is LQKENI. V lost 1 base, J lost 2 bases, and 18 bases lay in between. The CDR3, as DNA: TGTGCCAGCTCACCACTACCGGGGGGGGTGCAACCTGGAAACACCATATATTTT. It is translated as CASSPLPGGVQPGNTIYF.

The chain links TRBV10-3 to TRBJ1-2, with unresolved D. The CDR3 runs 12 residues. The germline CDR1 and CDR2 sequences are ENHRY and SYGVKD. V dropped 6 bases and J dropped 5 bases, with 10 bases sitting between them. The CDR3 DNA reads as TGTGCCATCAGGGGTTTGAGTTATGGCTACACCTTC. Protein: CAIRGLSYGYTF.

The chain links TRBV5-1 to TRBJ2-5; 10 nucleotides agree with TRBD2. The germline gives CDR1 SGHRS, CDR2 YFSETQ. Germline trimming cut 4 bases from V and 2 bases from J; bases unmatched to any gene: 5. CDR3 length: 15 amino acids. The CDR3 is CASSTGLARQETQYF. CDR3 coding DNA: TGCGCCAGCAGCACGGGACTAGCGCGTCAAGAGACCCAGTACTTC.

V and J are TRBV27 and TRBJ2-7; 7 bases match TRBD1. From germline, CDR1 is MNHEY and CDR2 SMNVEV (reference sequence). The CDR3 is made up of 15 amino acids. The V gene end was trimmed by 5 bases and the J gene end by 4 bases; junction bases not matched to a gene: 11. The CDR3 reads CASSPLPGGRYEQYF. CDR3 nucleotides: TGTGCCAGCAGTCCCCTCCCAGGGGGTCGTTACGAGCAGTACTTC.

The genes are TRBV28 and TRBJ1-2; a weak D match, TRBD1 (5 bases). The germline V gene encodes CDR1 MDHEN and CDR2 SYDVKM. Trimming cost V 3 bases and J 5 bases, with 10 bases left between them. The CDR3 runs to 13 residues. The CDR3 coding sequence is TGTGCCAGCAGTTTTAAGGGGCGATATGGCTACACCTTC. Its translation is CASSFKGRYGYTF.

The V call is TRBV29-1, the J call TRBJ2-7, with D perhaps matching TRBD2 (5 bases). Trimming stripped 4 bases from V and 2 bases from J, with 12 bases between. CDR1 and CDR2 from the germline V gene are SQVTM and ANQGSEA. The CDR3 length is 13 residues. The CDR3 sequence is CSVASKLTYEQYF. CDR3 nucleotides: TGCAGCGTTGCTAGCAAGCTAACCTACGAGCAGTACTTC.

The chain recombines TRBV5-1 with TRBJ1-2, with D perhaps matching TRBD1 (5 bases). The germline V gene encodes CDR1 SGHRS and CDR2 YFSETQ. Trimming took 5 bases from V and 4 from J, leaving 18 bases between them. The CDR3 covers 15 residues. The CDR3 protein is CASRLRGDLFYGYTF. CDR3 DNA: TGCGCCAGCAGATTGCGGGGGGACCTGTTCTATGGCTACACCTTC.

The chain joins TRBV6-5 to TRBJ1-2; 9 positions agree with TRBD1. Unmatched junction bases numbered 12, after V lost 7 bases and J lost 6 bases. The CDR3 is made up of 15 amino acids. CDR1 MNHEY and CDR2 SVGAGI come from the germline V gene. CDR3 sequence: CASTVRWTGEDGYTF. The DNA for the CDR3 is TGTGCCAGCACGGTTCGATGGACAGGGGAGGATGGCTACACCTTC.

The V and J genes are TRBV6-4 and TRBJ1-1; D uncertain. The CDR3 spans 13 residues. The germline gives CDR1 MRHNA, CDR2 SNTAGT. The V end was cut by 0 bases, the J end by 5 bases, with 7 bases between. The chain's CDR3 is CASSDSWRTEAFF. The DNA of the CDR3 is TGTGCCAGCAGTGACTCATGGAGAACTGAAGCTTTCTTT.

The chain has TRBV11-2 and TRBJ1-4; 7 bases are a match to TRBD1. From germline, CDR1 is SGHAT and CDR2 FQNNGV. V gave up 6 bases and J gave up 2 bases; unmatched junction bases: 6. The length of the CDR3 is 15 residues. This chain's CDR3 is CASSYGGGTNEKLFF. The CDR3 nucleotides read TGTGCCAGCAGTTACGGAGGGGGCACTAATGAAAAACTGTTTTTT.

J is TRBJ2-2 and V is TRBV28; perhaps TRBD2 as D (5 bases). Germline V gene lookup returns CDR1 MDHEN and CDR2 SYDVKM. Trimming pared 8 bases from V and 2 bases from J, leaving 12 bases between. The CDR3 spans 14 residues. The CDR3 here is CASLGSPNTGELFF. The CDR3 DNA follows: TGTGCCAGCTTAGGGAGTCCAAACACCGGGGAGCTGTTTTTT.

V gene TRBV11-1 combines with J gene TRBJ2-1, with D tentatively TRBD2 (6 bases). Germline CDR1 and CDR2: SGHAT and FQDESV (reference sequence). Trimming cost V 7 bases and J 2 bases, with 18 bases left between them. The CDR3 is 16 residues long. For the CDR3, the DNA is TGTGCCAGCATCCCTTGGGTGGGACTCCCCTACAATGAGCAGTTCTTC. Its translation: CASIPWVGLPYNEQFF.

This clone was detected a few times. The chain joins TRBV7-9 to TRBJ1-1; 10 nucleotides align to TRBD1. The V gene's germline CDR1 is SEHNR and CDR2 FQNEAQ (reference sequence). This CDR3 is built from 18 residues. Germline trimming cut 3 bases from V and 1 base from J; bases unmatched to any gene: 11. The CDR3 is CASSFLGGTGDPNTEAFF. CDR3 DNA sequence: TGTGCCAGCAGCTTCTTAGGTGGGACAGGGGATCCGAACACTGAAGCTTTCTTT. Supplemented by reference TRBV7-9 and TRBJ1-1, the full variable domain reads DTGVSQNPRHKITKRGQNVTFRCDPISEHNRLYWYRQTLGQGPEFLTYFQNEAQLEKSRLLSDRFSAERPKGSFSTLEIQRTEQGDSAMYLCASSFLGGTGDPNTEAFFGQGTRLTVV.

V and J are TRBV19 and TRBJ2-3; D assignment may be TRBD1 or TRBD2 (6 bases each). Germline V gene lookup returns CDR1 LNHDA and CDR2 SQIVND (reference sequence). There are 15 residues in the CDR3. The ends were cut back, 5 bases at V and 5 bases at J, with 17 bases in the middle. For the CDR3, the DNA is TGTGCCAGTAGTGGGTCAACAGGGAGGAGAGATACGCAGTATTTT. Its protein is CASSGSTGRRDTQYF.

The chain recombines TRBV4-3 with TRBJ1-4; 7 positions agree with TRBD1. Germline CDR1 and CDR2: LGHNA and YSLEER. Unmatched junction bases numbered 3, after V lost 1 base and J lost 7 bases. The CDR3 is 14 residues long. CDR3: CASSQGQGGEKLFF. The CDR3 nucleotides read TGCGCCAGCAGCCAAGGCCAGGGGGGTGAAAAACTGTTTTTT.

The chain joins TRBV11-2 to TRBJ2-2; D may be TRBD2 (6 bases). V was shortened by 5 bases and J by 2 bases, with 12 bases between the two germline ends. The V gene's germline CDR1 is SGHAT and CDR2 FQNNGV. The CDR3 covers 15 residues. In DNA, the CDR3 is TGTGCCAGCAGCCGCCTTAGCGGAAACACCGGGGAGCTGTTTTTT. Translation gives CASSRLSGNTGELFF.

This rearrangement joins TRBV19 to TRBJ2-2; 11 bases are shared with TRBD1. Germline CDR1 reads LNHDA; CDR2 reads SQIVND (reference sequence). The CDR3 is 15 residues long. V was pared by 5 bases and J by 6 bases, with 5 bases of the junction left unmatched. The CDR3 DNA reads TGTGCCAGTAGTGCCGGGACAGGGGGTCCCGGGGAGCTGTTTTTT. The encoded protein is CASSAGTGGPGELFF.

The CDR3 nucleotides read TGTGCCTGGAGTGTACGGGGACAGGATTGGCCGAACACTGAAGCTTTCTTT. As protein: CAWSVRGQDWPNTEAFF. The genes are TRBV30 and TRBJ1-1; TRBD1 agrees at 8 bases. CDR3 size: 17 residues. V was clipped by 0 bases and J by 1 base; unmatched bases: 10. CDR1 is GTSNPN, CDR2 SVGIG, per germline (reference sequence).

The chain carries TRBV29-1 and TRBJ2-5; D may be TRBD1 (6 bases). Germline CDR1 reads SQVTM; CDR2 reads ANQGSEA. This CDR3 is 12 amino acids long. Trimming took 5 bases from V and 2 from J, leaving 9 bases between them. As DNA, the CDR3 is TGCAGCGTTCCCAGGGGACAAGAGACCCAGTACTTC. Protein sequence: CSVPRGQETQYF. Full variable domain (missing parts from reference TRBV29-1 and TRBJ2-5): SAVISQKPSRDICQRGTSLTIQCQVDSQVTMMFWYRQQPGQSLTLIATANQGSEATYESGFVIDKFPISRPNLTFSTLTVSNMSPEDSSIYLCSVPRGQETQYFGPGTRLLVL.

The CDR3 coding sequence is TGTGCCATCAGTGAGTCGACTAGGACCTACGAGCAGTACTTC. Encoded protein: CAISESTRTYEQYF. The chain combines TRBV10-3 with TRBJ2-7, with D possibly matching TRBD2 (6 bases). V lost 0 bases and J 2 bases, leaving 8 bases between the germline ends. The V gene's germline CDR1 is ENHRY and CDR2 SYGVKD. The CDR3 spans 14 residues.

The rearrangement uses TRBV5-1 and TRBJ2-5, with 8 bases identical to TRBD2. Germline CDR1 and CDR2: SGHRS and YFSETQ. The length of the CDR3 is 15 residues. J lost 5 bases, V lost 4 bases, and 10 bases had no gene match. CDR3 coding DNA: TGCGCCAGCAGCCAGCGGGAGCCGTTGAGGGAGACCCAGTACTTC. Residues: CASSQREPLRETQYF.